This T cell receptor (beta chain) was profiled in a study of T cells expressing NK-cell markers. About the research overall: According to the study, TCR beta repertoires originated from sorted CD3+CD56+NKG2C+, CD3+CD56+NKG2C- and CD3+CD56-NKG2C+ T cells. Seven HCMV-seropositive donors and one seronegative donor made up the eight sequenced donors.

With regard to this clonotype: Its specificity is not known.

The study's findings and limits: Dominant NKG2C+ clonotypes were found to form roughly 1.0-7.0% of CD8+ T cells in over five donors. In a handful of donors, these clonotypes also led the CD3+CD56-NKG2C+ fraction.

TCRdb reanalyzed the 5' RACE reads and collapses them to one entry per CDR3 protein, without DNA. This sample contains under 500,000 distinct CDR3 sequences. Sequencing was performed on blood T cells: a sorted CD56 or NKG2C T cell subset, CD4+ or CD8+ T cells, or bulk PBMC T cells (not recorded which). This clonotype was obtained from a woman aged 18 to 75 in good health.

The CDR3 sequence: CASSVVPFGAWDEQFF. This rearrangement joins TRBV9 to TRBJ2-1; TCRdb outputs TRBD1, but without DNA this stays unchecked. Germline loops: CDR1 SGDLS, CDR2 YYNGEE. This CDR3 contains 16 residues.